A single sample gave rise to the 30 T cell receptor beta chains below, sequenced in a study of OX40 agonist ivuxolimab in advanced cancers. Repertoires were generated with immunoSEQ multiplex PCR, while TCRdb's copy carries only in-frame clones and drops some. Among 60,000 to 95,000 clones listed, 70% to 90% were seen once. The material was CD4+ or CD8+ T cells sorted from blood, obtained in a trial of the OX40 agonist ivuxolimab. These receptors originate from an adult with an advanced solid tumor such as melanoma, head and neck, liver or kidney cancer.

The chain's CDR3 is CASSPGQGSYEQYF. The CDR3 nucleotides are TGTGCCAGCTCACCGGGACAGGGGTCCTACGAGCAGTACTTC. The chain employs TRBV18 and TRBJ2-7; 10 bases agree with TRBD1. The ends lost 3 bases at V and 1 base at J; junction bases unmatched: 0. The CDR3 contains 14 residues. Germline values: CDR1 KGHSH, CDR2 LQKENI.

V usage is TRBV11-3 and J usage is TRBJ2-1; 14 nucleotides align to TRBD2. Trimming cost V 3 bases and J 4 bases; bases outside gene matches: 8. The CDR3 runs 18 residues. Germline CDR1 SGHNT, CDR2 YENEEA. DNA for the CDR3: TGTGCCAGCAGCTTCGGACTAGCGGGAGGCTCCTATTACAATGAGCAGTTCTTC. Protein sequence: CASSFGLAGGSYYNEQFF.

The chain couples TRBV5-4 to TRBJ2-5; 8 bases map to TRBD2. CDR3 length: 14 residues. The ends lost 3 bases at V and 5 bases at J; junction bases unmatched: 6. Per germline, CDR1 SGHNT and CDR2 YYREEE (reference sequence). As DNA, the CDR3 is TGTGCCAGCAGCTGGACTAGCTCGGTCGAGACCCAGTACTTC. It specifies CASSWTSSVETQYF.

The gene calls are TRBV28 and TRBJ2-7, with D maybe TRBD2 (5 bases). The CDR3 is made up of 10 amino acids. The germline gives CDR1 MDHEN, CDR2 SYDVKM. Trimming took 7 bases from V and 9 from J, leaving 10 bases between them. CDR3 DNA: TGTGCCAGCACCACCGAGGGGCAGTACTTC. Residues: CASTTEGQYF.

Regarding this clone: An end of the junction differs from the germline gene, which may be a read error. This rearrangement joins TRBV7-7 to TRBJ1-2; perhaps TRBD1 as D (5 bases). Germline V gene sequence: CDR1 SSHAT, CDR2 FNYEAQ (reference sequence). The CDR3 has 15 residues. The CDR3 DNA follows: TGTGCTAGCAGTCCCGCTGGGGCTGCTCTTGGTGGCTACACCTTC. Protein: CASSPAGAALGGYTF.

The chain is built from TRBV19 and TRBJ1-1; weak D call: TRBD1 (6 bases). With 10 bases removed from V and 3 bases from J, the gap between germline ends came to 21 bases. Germline V gene sequence: CDR1 LNHDA, CDR2 SQIVND (reference sequence). The CDR3 contains 15 residues. CDR3 region: CATRWQTGFYTEAFF. In nucleotides, the CDR3 is TGTGCCACCCGGTGGCAAACAGGGTTTTACACTGAAGCTTTCTTT.

The gene calls are TRBV18 and TRBJ2-2, with TRBD2 identical over 7 bases. This CDR3 region has 17 residues. V dropped 2 bases and J dropped 7; count of bases not matched to a gene: 13. Germline V gives CDR1 KGHSH, CDR2 LQKENI. CDR3 bases: TGTGCCAGCTCACCAATTCCGGGCGGGAGTAAAGGCGGGGAGCTGTTTTTT. It specifies CASSPIPGGSKGGELFF.

This clone was observed a single time. V and J are TRBV6-6 and TRBJ2-5; D may correspond to TRBD1 or TRBD2 (5 bases each). The CDR3 length is 16 residues. Germline CDR1 is MNHNY and CDR2 is SVGAGI (reference sequence). V dropped 6 bases and J dropped 2 bases, with 19 bases sitting between them. This CDR3 is CASSSGTGIRQETQYF. For the CDR3, the DNA is TGTGCCAGCAGCAGCGGTACAGGCATACGACAAGAGACCCAGTACTTC.

This clone was counted once. The rearrangement joins TRBV11-1 to TRBJ2-7; 9 bases line up with TRBD1. This CDR3 comprises 15 residues. CDR1 SGHAT and CDR2 FQDESV come from the germline V gene (reference sequence). V lost 5 bases to trimming and J lost 2 bases; unmatched junction nucleotides: 7. The CDR3 DNA reads TGTGCCAGCAGCACAGCCGGGACAGGGCCCTACGAGCAGTACTTC. Translating it yields CASSTAGTGPYEQYF. Supplemented by reference TRBV11-1 and TRBJ2-7, the full variable domain reads EAEVAQSPRYKITEKSQAVAFWCDPISGHATLYWYRQILGQGPELLVQFQDESVVDDSQLPKDRFSAERLKGVDSTLKIQPAELGDSAMYLCASSTAGTGPYEQYFGPGTRLTVT.

The genes are TRBV28 and TRBJ2-5; the D gene is possibly TRBD1 (7 bases). The CDR3 totals 17 residues. Per the germline V gene, CDR1 is MDHEN and CDR2 is SYDVKM. Trimming stripped 4 bases from V and 0 bases from J, with 18 bases between. CDR3 protein: CASSSMGPGGYQETQYF. The CDR3 DNA reads as TGTGCCAGCAGTTCCATGGGTCCAGGGGGGTACCAAGAGACCCAGTACTTC.

V is TRBV12-2 and J is TRBJ2-7; no DNA check was done on the table's D call, TRBD2. TRBV12-2 is tagged as a pseudogene. The CDR3 consists of 22 residues. DNA of the CDR3: TGTGCAAGTCGCTCATCCCCAGGACGGTCCGGGACTAGTCGAACCCACTCCTACGAGCAGTACTTC. Its protein product is CASRSSPGRSGTSRTHSYEQYF.

This chain links TRBV13 with TRBJ1-1; the D gene is possibly TRBD1 (6 bases). This CDR3 is 15 amino acids long. The V and J ends lost 7 bases and 2 bases respectively, with 17 bases between them. Germline lookup yields CDR1 PRHDT and CDR2 FYEKMQ (reference sequence). CDR3: CASTPIGGGNTEAFF. The CDR3 coding sequence is TGTGCCAGCACCCCCATAGGGGGGGGCAACACTGAAGCTTTCTTT.

The chain links TRBV4-1 to TRBJ2-2, with TRBD1 matching 12 bases. J lost 6 bases, V lost 4 bases, and 3 bases had no gene match. The CDR3 is 15 residues long. Per the germline V gene, CDR1 is MGHRA and CDR2 is YSYEKL. For the CDR3, the DNA is TGCGCCAGCAGCCGGGGACAGGGGGCATCCGGGGAGCTGTTTTTT. It is translated as CASSRGQGASGELFF.

This clone was counted a few times. The chain uses TRBV28 and TRBJ2-7; TRBD2 agrees at 11 bases. This CDR3 contains 18 residues. J was trimmed by 3 bases and V by 6 bases; bases with no gene match: 16. The germline gives CDR1 MDHEN, CDR2 SYDVKM. Here the CDR3 reads CASRPGGLAGSSDYEQYF. The DNA of the CDR3 is TGTGCCAGCAGGCCCGGAGGACTAGCGGGTTCGAGCGACTACGAGCAGTACTTC.

The rearrangement uses TRBV18 and TRBJ1-2; the match to TRBD1 covers 8 bases. The CDR3 is made up of 17 amino acids. Germline CDR1 reads KGHSH; CDR2 reads LQKENI. Trimming took 3 bases from V and 4 from J; bases not matched to a gene: 13. The CDR3 loop reads CASSPGPGQASLYGYTF. The CDR3 DNA is TGTGCCAGCTCACCTGGTCCGGGACAGGCCTCTCTCTATGGCTACACCTTC.

The chain joins TRBV9 to TRBJ1-3, with TRBD1 matching 8 bases. The trim removed 0 bases at V and 1 base at J, leaving 0 bases unmatched. Germline V CDR1 and CDR2: SGDLS, YYNGEE. CDR3 length: 15 amino acids. This CDR3 is CASSVGDRSGNTIYF. The CDR3 DNA is TGTGCCAGCAGCGTAGGGGACAGGTCTGGAAACACCATATATTTT. The full variable domain, in which reference TRBV9 and TRBJ1-3 provide the parts outside the CDR3, is DSGVTQTPKHLITATGQRVTLRCSPRSGDLSVYWYQQSLDQGLQFLIQYYNGEERAKGNILERFSAQQFPDLHSELNLSSLELGDSALYFCASSVGDRSGNTIYFGEGSWLTVV.

DNA for the CDR3: TGTGCCAGCAGCCCCGGACTAGCGGGAGGGGAGACCCAGTACTTC. It encodes CASSPGLAGGETQYF. The V call is TRBV5-4, the J call TRBJ2-5; 15 bases line up with TRBD2. The V segment lost 4 bases and the J segment 5 bases; nucleotides outside the gene matches: 3. Germline CDR1 reads SGHNT; CDR2 reads YYREEE (reference sequence). CDR3 size: 15 residues.

The chain uses TRBV18 and TRBJ2-2, with D maybe TRBD1 (6 bases). Deletions cut 3 bases from V and 1 base from J, with 6 bases between. Per the germline V gene, CDR1 is KGHSH and CDR2 is LQKENI. The CDR3 has 14 amino acids. This CDR3 reads CASSPGQNTGELFF. CDR3 bases: TGTGCCAGCTCACCGGGACAGAACACCGGGGAGCTGTTTTTT.

The chain combines TRBV29-1 with TRBJ2-3; D remains unclear. The germline V gene encodes CDR1 SQVTM and CDR2 ANQGSEA. The CDR3 runs 13 residues. V was shortened by 3 bases and J by 5 bases, with 12 bases between the two germline ends. The CDR3 coding sequence is TGCAGCGTTGAGTCTCCCTTTGGAGATACGCAGTATTTT. This codes for CSVESPFGDTQYF.

The chain links TRBV5-1 to TRBJ2-3, with TRBD1 as a possible D gene (6 bases). The CDR3 sequence is 15 residues long. Germline CDR1 is SGHRS and CDR2 is YFSETQ. V lost 5 bases and J lost 4, with 17 bases in between. CDR3 residues: CASSSTGQGADTQYF. The CDR3 DNA sequence: TGCGCCAGCAGTTCTACAGGGCAAGGGGCAGATACGCAGTATTTT. Looking up the rest from reference TRBV5-1 and TRBJ2-3 gives the full variable domain: KAGVTQTPRYLIKTRGQQVTLSCSPISGHRSVSWYQQTPGQGLQFLFEYFSETQRNKGNFPGRFSGRQFSNSRSEMNVSTLELGDSALYLCASSSTGQGADTQYFGPGTRLTVL.

The chain combines TRBV29-1 with TRBJ2-1; TRBD2 matches at 11 bases. The V and J ends lost 5 bases and 9 bases, in that order; junction bases with no gene match: 6. Germline-derived CDR1 and CDR2 are SQVTM and ANQGSEA. The CDR3 length is 13 residues. This CDR3 reads CSVSLAGGLEQFF. The CDR3 DNA sequence: TGCAGCGTTAGCCTAGCGGGAGGTCTTGAGCAGTTCTTC.

The chain joins TRBV9 to TRBJ2-1; 7 bases line up with TRBD2. CDR1 is SGDLS, CDR2 YYNGEE, per germline. Trimming at V came to 0 bases and at J to 5 bases, leaving 2 bases not matched to a gene. There are 14 residues in the CDR3. This CDR3 reads CASSVEGTNNEQFF. As DNA, the CDR3 is TGTGCCAGCAGCGTAGAGGGGACTAACAATGAGCAGTTCTTC.

V is TRBV23-1 and J is TRBJ1-3; weak D call: TRBD1 (5 bases). TRBV23-1 is classed as an ORF, of uncertain function. Trimming stripped 2 bases from V and 0 bases from J, with 17 bases between. The CDR3 is made up of 18 amino acids. The CDR3 reads CASSQGWERGYSGNTIYF. The CDR3 DNA reads TGCGCCAGCAGTCAAGGGTGGGAACGGGGCTACTCTGGAAACACCATATATTTT.

This chain uses TRBV5-4 with TRBJ2-5; D remains ambiguous. From germline, CDR1 is SGHNT and CDR2 YYREEE (reference sequence). CDR3 length: 15 amino acids. V was trimmed by 1 base and J by 0 bases, leaving 10 bases between them. CDR3 DNA sequence: TGTGCCAGCAGCTTGTTGATGGGGAACCAAGAGACCCAGTACTTC. Translation gives CASSLLMGNQETQYF.

Only one count was recorded for this clone. The chain recombines TRBV6-6 with TRBJ2-7; either TRBD1 or TRBD2 may supply D (5 bases each). The CDR3 is 13 amino acids. V lost 7 bases and J lost 5, with 15 bases in between. In germline, CDR1 is MNHNY, CDR2 SVGAGI (reference sequence). CDR3 bases: TGTGCCAGCAAGGACTTAGGGGCCGACGAGCAGTACTTC. This encodes CASKDLGADEQYF.

The chain combines TRBV25-1 with TRBJ2-7, with 7 bases fitting TRBD1. The J segment lost 7 bases and the V segment lost 5 bases, leaving 14 bases of the junction unmatched. Germline V gives CDR1 MGHDK, CDR2 SYGVNS. The CDR3 loop spans 15 amino acids. This CDR3 reads CASSHLGQVRGEQYF. The CDR3 DNA follows: TGTGCCAGCAGTCACCTCGGACAGGTGCGAGGGGAGCAGTACTTC.

This clone was picked up a small number of times. This chain links TRBV10-3 with TRBJ2-7; 8 nucleotides align to TRBD1. CDR1 is ENHRY, CDR2 SYGVKD, per germline. V dropped 10 bases and J dropped 2; count of bases not matched to a gene: 10. The CDR3 is 14 amino acids. CDR3 DNA: TGTGCCACATCTGGACAGGGCGAGACCTACGAGCAGTACTTC. Encoded protein: CATSGQGETYEQYF.

The chain has TRBV28 and TRBJ1-1; 8 positions match TRBD1. Per the germline V gene, CDR1 is MDHEN and CDR2 is SYDVKM. This CDR3 has 15 residues. The trim removed 5 bases at V and 4 bases at J, leaving 9 bases unmatched. The CDR3: CASSLGQAYSTEAFF. The CDR3, as DNA: TGTGCCAGCAGTCTGGGACAGGCTTATAGCACTGAAGCTTTCTTT. The full variable domain, its missing parts supplied by reference TRBV28 and TRBJ1-1, is DVKVTQSSRYLVKRTGEKVFLECVQDMDHENMFWYRQDPGLGLRLIYFSYDVKMKEKGDIPEGYSVSREKKERFSLILESASTNQTSMYLCASSLGQAYSTEAFFGQGTRLTVV.

This chain joins TRBV19 and TRBJ2-3, with D possibly matching TRBD1 (5 bases). Germline V gives CDR1 LNHDA, CDR2 SQIVND (reference sequence). CDR3 length: 16 amino acids. With 6 bases removed from V and 5 bases from J, the gap between germline ends came to 21 bases. The DNA for the CDR3 is TGTGCCAGTAGCCCAAGCGTAGGGGCTCTGGGAGATACGCAGTATTTT. This gives the protein CASSPSVGALGDTQYF.

The chain combines TRBV18 with TRBJ2-2; 7 bases match TRBD2. J gave up 0 bases and V 3 bases, and 1 base lay outside the gene matches. The length of the CDR3 is 15 residues. The germline V gene has CDR1 KGHSH and CDR2 LQKENI. This CDR3 reads CASSPLAANTGELFF. The DNA for the CDR3 is TGTGCCAGCTCACCCCTAGCGGCGAACACCGGGGAGCTGTTTTTT.